These 22 T cell receptor beta chains share one sample of origin, sequenced in a study of post-analysis software for immune sequencing data (dated by TCRdb to between 2015 and 2017). General conclusions and limits of the study: Significantly higher frequencies in patients than in controls were found for roughly five TRBV segments, including TRBV5-6, TRBV5-1 and TRBV20-1.

The library was generated by PCR. The reads were generated on an Illumina HiSeq 2500. To reduce PCR and sequencing biases, unique molecular identifiers were built into the TCR beta cDNA libraries. TCRdb's own reprocessing of the public reads used fastp at Q25 and MiXCR and kept productive beta chains. Rows are combined by CDR3 protein, so each entry shows the most common genes and DNA. The sample yields about 800,000 distinct CDR3 sequences; 25% to 30% were counted once. The top ten hold around 0.55% of the sample. These receptors have no identified antigens. Sequencing was carried out using blood. The source is a girl aged 5-17 years with multiple sclerosis.

This clonotype has a handful of counts. The V and J genes are TRBV20-1 and TRBJ1-4; D is uncertain. Between the trimmed V and J ends, which lost 5 bases and 8 bases, there was a span of 12 bases. This CDR3 is 12 amino acids long. Germline values: CDR1 DFQATT, CDR2 SNEGSKA (reference sequence). For the CDR3, the DNA is TGCAGTGCTTTCCGTCTTTTAGAAAAACTGTTTTTT. Amino acids: CSAFRLLEKLFF.

The gene calls are TRBV11-2 and TRBJ1-1; D gene uncertain. The CDR3 loop spans 13 amino acids. The germline CDR1 and CDR2 sequences are SGHAT and FQNNGV. Trimming removed 1 base from V and 6 bases from J, with 9 bases in between. As DNA, the CDR3 is TGTGCCAGCAGCTTAGGTGTAGGCTCTGAAGCTTTCTTT. Amino acid sequence: CASSLGVGSEAFF.

The rearrangement links TRBV5-1 to TRBJ2-7, with TRBD1 matching over 8 bases. Germline V gives CDR1 SGHRS, CDR2 YFSETQ. V shed 5 bases and J 0 bases; nucleotides not matched to a gene: 7. The length of the CDR3 is 15 residues. DNA for the CDR3: TGCGCCAGCAGAATTGGACAGGGCAGCTCCTACGAGCAGTACTTC. Protein: CASRIGQGSSYEQYF.

The V and J genes are TRBV7-9 and TRBJ2-5; TRBD2 is a possible D gene (6 bases). The CDR3 totals 16 residues. Trimming removed 1 base at V and 5 bases at J, with 17 bases between. The germline V gene encodes CDR1 SEHNR and CDR2 FQNEAQ (reference sequence). CDR3: CASSLEGPVREETQYF. In DNA, the CDR3 is TGTGCCAGCAGCTTAGAAGGGCCGGTACGGGAGGAGACCCAGTACTTC.

This clonotype was seen only a few times. The chain recombines TRBV5-1 with TRBJ1-1, with D tentatively TRBD1 (6 bases). The V end was cut by 4 bases, the J end by 4 bases, with 14 bases between. The CDR3 extends over 14 amino acids. Germline loops: CDR1 SGHRS, CDR2 YFSETQ. This chain's CDR3 is CASSRRGVGTEAFF. For the CDR3, the DNA is TGCGCCAGCAGCCGCAGGGGAGTGGGCACTGAAGCTTTCTTT.

The sample holds a few counts of this clonotype. The chain couples TRBV29-1 to TRBJ1-1; tentatively, D is TRBD1 (5 bases). The V gene lost 7 bases and the J gene lost 7 bases, with 19 bases spanning the gap. CDR3 length: 13 amino acids. Germline V gives CDR1 SQVTM, CDR2 ANQGSEA. This CDR3 is CSAESGRGGEAFF. As DNA, the CDR3 is TGCAGCGCAGAGTCGGGACGTGGTGGTGAAGCTTTCTTT.

V is TRBV20-1 and J is TRBJ2-5, with 9 positions matching TRBD2. This CDR3 has 14 amino acids. CDR1 is DFQATT, CDR2 SNEGSKA, per germline (reference sequence). Germline trimming cut 4 bases from V and 2 bases from J; bases unmatched to any gene: 5. The CDR3 region has the DNA TGCAGTGCTATACGGACTAGCGTACAAGAGACCCAGTACTTC. It encodes CSAIRTSVQETQYF.

V usage is TRBV5-1 and J usage is TRBJ2-1, with a weak D call TRBD2 (5 bases). CDR1 is SGHRS and CDR2 is YFSETQ in the germline V gene. CDR3 length: 13 residues. V was shortened by 4 bases and J by 10 bases, with 15 bases between the two germline ends. The CDR3 DNA follows: TGCGCCAGCAGCCCCGATTGGTTAGCGGAGCAGTTCTTC. Amino acid sequence: CASSPDWLAEQFF.

This clonotype has only a few counts. V and J are TRBV28 and TRBJ2-6, with D unresolved. The CDR3 is 16 residues long. Trimming removed 10 bases at V and 0 bases at J, with 16 bases between. Germline loops: CDR1 MDHEN, CDR2 SYDVKM. In nucleotides, the CDR3 is TGTGCCACCTGCGGTGGTGATACCTCTGGGGCCAACGTCCTGACTTTC. The encoded protein is CATCGGDTSGANVLTF.

In this sample, this clonotype turned up a few times. J is TRBJ2-7 and V is TRBV7-2; 9 bases map to TRBD2. Germline V gene data show CDR1 as SGHTA and CDR2 as FQGNSA. V lost 4 bases and J lost 4; bases outside the gene matches: 11. This CDR3 is built from 16 residues. The CDR3 sequence: CASSSPGDAGGYEQYF. The CDR3 DNA reads as TGTGCCAGCAGCTCCCCCGGGGATGCGGGGGGGTACGAGCAGTACTTC.

V is TRBV5-1 and J is TRBJ2-2, with D perhaps TRBD1 (6 bases). The V gene lost 4 bases and the J gene lost 2 bases, with 12 bases spanning the gap. Germline V gives CDR1 SGHRS, CDR2 YFSETQ. This CDR3 has 15 residues. In DNA, the CDR3 is TGCGCCAGCAGCCCTCGGGACACCAACACCGGGGAGCTGTTTTTT. It yields the protein CASSPRDTNTGELFF.

This clonotype was detected many times. This chain links TRBV27 with TRBJ2-3; D uncertain. The CDR3 runs 14 residues. CDR1 MNHEY and CDR2 SMNVEV come from the germline V gene (reference sequence). With 4 bases removed from V and 2 bases from J, the gap between germline ends came to 10 bases. Written as DNA, the CDR3 is TGTGCCAGCAGTTATAGACCGAACACAGATACGCAGTATTTT. Translating gives CASSYRPNTDTQYF.

This clonotype was detected only a few times. This chain joins TRBV7-9 and TRBJ2-3; D ambiguous. Germline CDR1 reads SEHNR; CDR2 reads FQNEAQ (reference sequence). The CDR3 is 15 amino acids. Trimming pared 7 bases from V and 2 bases from J, leaving 16 bases between. This CDR3 is CASIWYEDDTDTQYF. DNA for the CDR3: TGTGCCAGCATCTGGTACGAGGACGACACAGATACGCAGTATTTT.

This chain uses TRBV15 with TRBJ2-6; 9 bases line up with TRBD1. Losses at the gene ends were 6 bases for V and 4 bases for J; bases not matched to a gene: 7. This CDR3 spans 16 amino acids. Germline assignment: CDR1 LNHNV and CDR2 YYDKDF (reference sequence). Written as DNA, the CDR3 is TGTGCCACCAGGACCGGGACAGGGATCGGGGCCAACGTCCTGACTTTC. Translating it yields CATRTGTGIGANVLTF.

This clonotype was seen only a few times. The chain combines TRBV7-2 with TRBJ2-7; D is possibly TRBD1 (5 bases). Germline loops: CDR1 SGHTA, CDR2 FQGNSA. The CDR3 covers 12 residues. Trimming cost V 8 bases and J 2 bases, with 10 bases left between them. CDR3 residues: CASHQGPYEQYF. The DNA of the CDR3 is TGTGCCAGCCACCAGGGCCCCTACGAGCAGTACTTC.

DNA of the CDR3: TGTGCCAGCAGCTCAGCCGGGACCGACCTTAACTATGGCTACACCTTC. Protein product: CASSSAGTDLNYGYTF. V is TRBV7-9 and J is TRBJ1-2; maybe TRBD1 (5 bases). Germline lookup yields CDR1 SEHNR and CDR2 FQNEAQ (reference sequence). The V end lost 4 bases, the J end lost 1 base, and 16 bases lay between the germline ends. The CDR3 is 16 amino acids.

The genes are TRBV9 and TRBJ1-2, with D perhaps TRBD1 (6 bases). Germline values: CDR1 SGDLS, CDR2 YYNGEE. Trimming pared 3 bases from V and 11 bases from J, leaving 14 bases between. The CDR3 has 12 residues. CDR3 DNA sequence: TGTGCCAGCAGCGCTGGCAGGGGAGGTTACACCTTC. It yields the protein CASSAGRGGYTF. The entire variable domain, with the rest obtained from reference TRBV9 and TRBJ1-2, is as follows: DSGVTQTPKHLITATGQRVTLRCSPRSGDLSVYWYQQSLDQGLQFLIQYYNGEERAKGNILERFSAQQFPDLHSELNLSSLELGDSALYFCASSAGRGGYTFGSGTRLTVV.

V is TRBV7-2 and J is TRBJ2-7; 13 bases line up with TRBD2. The CDR3 loop spans 18 amino acids. V was pared by 5 bases and J by 2 bases, with 12 bases of the junction left unmatched. Germline V gene data show CDR1 as SGHTA and CDR2 as FQGNSA. The CDR3 sequence: CASSPGYGLAGVTYEQYF. DNA for the CDR3: TGTGCCAGCAGCCCGGGATACGGACTAGCGGGAGTTACCTACGAGCAGTACTTC.

This clonotype was counted a single time. CDR3 bases: TGTGCCAGCAGCGTAGGGTTGGTAGGGGGGAACAATCAGCCCCAGCATTTT. Its translation: CASSVGLVGGNNQPQHF. This chain connects TRBV9 to TRBJ1-5, with a possible D match to TRBD1 (6 bases). Germline V CDR1 and CDR2: SGDLS, YYNGEE. CDR3 length: 17 amino acids. V gave up 0 bases and J gave up 3 bases, with 16 bases separating them.

Regarding this clonotype: Because it lacks the conserved phenylalanine or tryptophan at the end, this CDR3 is likely a read error. The rearrangement uses TRBV6-2 or TRBV6-3 and TRBJ2-7, with 8 bases identical to TRBD1. Germline V gives CDR1 MNHEY, CDR2 SVGEGT. Unmatched junction bases numbered 6, after V lost 8 bases and J lost 3 bases. The CDR3 is 13 residues long. CDR3 DNA: TGTGCCAGCCACGGGACAGGATACTACGAGCAGTACTGC. Translating gives CASHGTGYYEQYC.

The V gene is TRBV29-1, the J gene TRBJ2-1; D gene uncertain. V gave up 6 bases and J gave up 3 bases, with 12 bases separating them. The V gene's germline CDR1 is SQVTM and CDR2 ANQGSEA. The CDR3 spans 13 residues. The CDR3 loop is CSVQLNDYNEQFF. DNA for the CDR3: TGCAGCGTGCAATTAAATGACTACAATGAGCAGTTCTTC.

In its sample, this clonotype was seen many times. The chain has TRBV15 and TRBJ2-7; 9 positions agree with TRBD1. Trimming took 1 base from V and 3 from J; bases not matched to a gene: 4. The CDR3 runs 15 residues. Per germline, CDR1 LNHNV and CDR2 YYDKDF (reference sequence). The CDR3 here is CATSRGHRGLYEQYF. In nucleotides, the CDR3 is TGTGCCACCAGCAGAGGCCACAGGGGGCTCTACGAGCAGTACTTC.